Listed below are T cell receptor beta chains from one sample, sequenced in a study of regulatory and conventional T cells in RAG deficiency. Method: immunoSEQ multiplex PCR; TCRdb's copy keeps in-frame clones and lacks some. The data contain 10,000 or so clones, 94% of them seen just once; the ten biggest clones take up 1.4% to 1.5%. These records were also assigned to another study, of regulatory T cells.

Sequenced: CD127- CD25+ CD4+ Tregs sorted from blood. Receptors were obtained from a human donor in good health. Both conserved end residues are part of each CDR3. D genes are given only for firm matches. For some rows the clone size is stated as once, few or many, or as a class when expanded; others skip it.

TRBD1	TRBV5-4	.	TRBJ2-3	CASSPAGGDTQYF	TGTGCCAGCAGCCCAGCAGGGGGAGATACGCAGTATTTT
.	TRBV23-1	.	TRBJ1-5	CASSQGRGVYSNQPQHF	TGCGCCAGCAGTCAAGGGCGGGGGGTTTATAGCAATCAGCCCCAGCATTTT
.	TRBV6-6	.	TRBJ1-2	CATPGGNYGYTF	TGTGCCACCCCGGGGGGCAACTATGGCTACACCTTC
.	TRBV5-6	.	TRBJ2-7	CASSKRAAREYF	TGTGCCAGCAGCAAGCGGGCCGCGCGAGAGTACTTC
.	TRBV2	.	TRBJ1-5	CASSGRVSNQPQHF	TGTGCCAGCAGTGGCAGGGTCAGCAATCAGCCCCAGCATTTT
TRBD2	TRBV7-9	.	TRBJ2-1	CASSLGGLAGDYNEQFF	TGTGCCAGCAGCTTAGGAGGACTAGCGGGGGATTACAATGAGCAGTTCTTC
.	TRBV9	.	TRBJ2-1	CASSVGRLSSYNEQFF	TGTGCCAGCAGCGTAGGGAGGCTTAGCTCCTACAATGAGCAGTTCTTC
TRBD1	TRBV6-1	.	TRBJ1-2	CASSTGTGFFGYTF	TGTGCCAGCAGTACCGGGACAGGGTTTTTTGGCTACACCTTC
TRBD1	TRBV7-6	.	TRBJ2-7	CASSQGVGSSYEQYF	TGTGCCAGCAGCCAGGGGGTTGGGAGCTCCTACGAGCAGTACTTC
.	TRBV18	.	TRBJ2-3	CASSRTSTDTQYF	TGTGCCAGCTCACGAACTAGTACAGATACGCAGTATTTT
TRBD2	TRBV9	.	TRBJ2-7	CASSVGGGGVSYEQYF	TGTGCCAGCAGCGTAGGTGGCGGGGGGGTATCCTACGAGCAGTACTTC
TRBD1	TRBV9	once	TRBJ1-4	CASIRGANEKLFF	TGTGCCAGCATCAGGGGGGCTAATGAAAAACTGTTTTTT
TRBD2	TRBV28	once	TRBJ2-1	CASNWGGSSSYNEQFF	TGTGCCAGCAATTGGGGGGGGTCAAGCTCCTACAATGAGCAGTTCTTC
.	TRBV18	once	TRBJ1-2	CASSPRQLQGSGYTF	TGTGCCAGCTCACCAAGGCAGCTTCAGGGGAGTGGCTACACCTTC
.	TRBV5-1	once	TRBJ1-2	CASSFQGIYGCTF	TGCGCCAGCAGCTTCCAGGGGATTTATGGCTGCACCTTC
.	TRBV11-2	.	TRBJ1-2	CASSASQGSYGYTF	TGTGCCAGCAGCGCTTCCCAGGGGAGCTATGGCTACACCTTC
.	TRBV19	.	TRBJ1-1	CASSERRNTEAFF	TGTGCCAGTAGTGAACGGAGGAACACTGAAGCTTTCTTT
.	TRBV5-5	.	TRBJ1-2	CASSSIHRAGGYTF	TGTGCCAGCAGCTCGATCCACAGGGCTGGTGGCTACACCTTC
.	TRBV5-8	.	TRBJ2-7	CASSLVGVWEQYF	TGTGCCAGCAGCTTGGTGGGCGTATGGGAGCAGTACTTC
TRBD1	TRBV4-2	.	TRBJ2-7	CASSQERGPYEQYF	TGTGCCAGCAGCCAAGAGAGGGGGCCCTACGAGCAGTACTTC
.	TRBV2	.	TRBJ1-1	CASSVGGLRGAEAFF	TGTGCCAGCAGTGTTGGGGGGCTGCGGGGGGCTGAAGCTTTCTTT
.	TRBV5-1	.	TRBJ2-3	CASSLVGSGGQARTDTQYF	TGCGCCAGCAGCTTGGTGGGGTCGGGGGGCCAGGCACGCACAGATACGCAGTATTTT
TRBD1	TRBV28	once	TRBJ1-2	CASSLSGQGWGGYTF	TGTGCCAGCAGTTTATCGGGACAGGGGTGGGGTGGCTACACCTTC
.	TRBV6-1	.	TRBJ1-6	CASSVWDTYNSPLHF	TGTGCCAGCAGTGTATGGGACACCTATAATTCCCCCCTCCACTTT
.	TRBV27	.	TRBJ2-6	CASSTNLRGTGANVLTF	TGTGCCAGCAGCACCAATTTAAGAGGGACTGGGGCCAACGTCCTGACTTTC
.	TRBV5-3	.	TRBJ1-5	CARRQGQPQNQPQHF	TGTGCCAGAAGGCAAGGACAGCCCCAGAATCAGCCCCAGCATTTT
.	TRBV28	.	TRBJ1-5	CASRQGLYSNQPQHF	TGTGCCAGCAGGCAGGGCCTTTATAGCAACCAGCCCCAGCATTTT
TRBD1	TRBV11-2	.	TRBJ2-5	CASSFRQGVETQYF	TGTGCCAGCAGCTTCCGACAGGGGGTGGAGACCCAGTACTTC
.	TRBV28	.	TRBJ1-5	CASSWQALGLTQPQHF	TGTGCCAGCAGTTGGCAGGCACTCGGATTAACTCAGCCCCAGCATTTT
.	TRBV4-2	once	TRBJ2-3	CASSQGPTDTQYF	TGTGCCAGCAGCCAAGGGCCGACAGATACGCAGTATTTT
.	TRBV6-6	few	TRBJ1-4	CASSYSQVINEKLFF	TGTGCCAGCAGTTACTCTCAGGTTATAAATGAAAAACTGTTTTTT
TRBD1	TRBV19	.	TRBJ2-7	CASSKGQGAYEQYF	TGTGCCAGTAGTAAGGGACAGGGGGCATACGAGCAGTACTTC
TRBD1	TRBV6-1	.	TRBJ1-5	CASTSGQGAGTPQHF	TGTGCCAGCACTTCTGGACAGGGGGCCGGAACGCCCCAGCATTTT
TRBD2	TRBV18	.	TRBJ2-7	CASSPSGGPRDEQYF	TGTGCCAGCTCACCGTCGGGGGGGCCTAGGGACGAGCAGTACTTC
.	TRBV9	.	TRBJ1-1	CASSAAEDMNTEAFF	TGTGCCAGCAGCGCCGCCGAGGACATGAACACTGAAGCTTTCTTT
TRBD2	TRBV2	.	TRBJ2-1	CASRTAGGSYNEQFF	TGTGCCAGCAGAACCGCGGGGGGTTCCTACAATGAGCAGTTCTTC
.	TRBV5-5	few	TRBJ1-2	CASSLTINYGYTF	TGTGCCAGCAGCCTTACAATTAACTATGGCTACACCTTC
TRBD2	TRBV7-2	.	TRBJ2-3	CASSRGGLSSDTQYF	TGTGCCAGCAGCCGCGGGGGGTTGTCGTCAGATACGCAGTATTTT
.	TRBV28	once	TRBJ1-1	CASSLPLGGNNRAFF	TGTGCCAGCAGTTTACCCCTGGGGGGAAACAATAGGGCTTTCTTT
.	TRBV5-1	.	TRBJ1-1	CASSLGPTMNTEAFF	TGCGCCAGCAGCTTGGGGCCAACTATGAACACTGAAGCTTTCTTT
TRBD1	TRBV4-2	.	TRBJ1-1	CASSRKTGGGTWTGYMNTEAFF	TGTGCCAGCAGCCGGAAAACCGGGGGCGGGACATGGACAGGCTACATGAACACTGAAGCTTTCTTT
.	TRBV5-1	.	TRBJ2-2	CASRQSNTGELFF	TGCGCCAGTCGACAGAGTAACACCGGGGAGCTGTTTTTT
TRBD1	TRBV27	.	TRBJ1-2	CASSLSRTGGYTF	TGTGCCAGCAGTTTATCCCGGACAGGCGGCTACACCTTC
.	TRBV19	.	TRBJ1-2	CASSISRVTGYTF	TGTGCCAGTAGTATCTCCAGGGTTACTGGCTACACCTTC
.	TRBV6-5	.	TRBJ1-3	CASSYSTGPGNTIYF	TGTGCCAGCAGTTACTCGACGGGTCCTGGAAACACCATATATTTT
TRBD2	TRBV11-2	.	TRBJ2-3	CASSLRVSRGGTDTQYF	TGTGCCAGCAGCTTACGCGTCTCGCGGGGGGGCACAGATACGCAGTATTTT
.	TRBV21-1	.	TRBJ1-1	CASSSPKGTAPGAFF	TGTGCCAGCAGCTCTCCGAAGGGGACTGCCCCGGGAGCTTTCTTT
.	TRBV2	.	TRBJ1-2	CASSQRGVTNYGYTF	TGTGCCAGCAGCCAGCGGGGGGTGACTAACTATGGCTACACCTTC
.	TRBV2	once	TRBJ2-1	CASSETRRGTKGFF	TGTGCCAGCAGTGAAACTAGGCGGGGTACCAAAGGGTTCTTC
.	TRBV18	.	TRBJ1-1	CASSTGRGNTEAFF	TGTGCCAGCTCAACAGGGAGAGGTAACACTGAAGCTTTCTTT
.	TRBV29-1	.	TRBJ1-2	CSVRMPPPNYGYTF	TGCAGCGTGCGGATGCCGCCTCCTAACTATGGCTACACCTTC
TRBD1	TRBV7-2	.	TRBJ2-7	CASSWGQGSYEQYF	TGTGCCAGCAGCTGGGGACAGGGGTCCTACGAGCAGTACTTC
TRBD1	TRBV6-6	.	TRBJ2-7	CASSYSPGQGYEQYF	TGTGCCAGCAGTTACTCCCCGGGACAGGGCTACGAGCAGTACTTC
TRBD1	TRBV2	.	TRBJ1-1	CASSGRTGVADTEAFF	TGTGCCAGCAGTGGACGAACAGGGGTAGCGGACACTGAAGCTTTCTTT